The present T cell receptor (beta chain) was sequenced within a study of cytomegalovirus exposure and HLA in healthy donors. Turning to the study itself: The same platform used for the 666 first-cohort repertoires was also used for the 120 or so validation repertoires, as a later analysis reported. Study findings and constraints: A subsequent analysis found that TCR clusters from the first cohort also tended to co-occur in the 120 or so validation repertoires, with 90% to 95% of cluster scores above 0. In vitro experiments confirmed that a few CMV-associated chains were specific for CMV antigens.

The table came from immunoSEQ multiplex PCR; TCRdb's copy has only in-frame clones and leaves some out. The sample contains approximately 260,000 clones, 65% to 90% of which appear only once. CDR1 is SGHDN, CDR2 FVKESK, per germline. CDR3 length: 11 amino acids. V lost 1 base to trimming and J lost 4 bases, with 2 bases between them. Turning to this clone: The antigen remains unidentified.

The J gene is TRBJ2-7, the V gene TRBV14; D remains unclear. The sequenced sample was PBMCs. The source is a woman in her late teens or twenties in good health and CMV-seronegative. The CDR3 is CASSQAYEQYF. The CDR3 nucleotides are TGTGCCAGCAGCCAAGCGTACGAGCAGTACTTC.